Listed below are T cell receptor beta chains from one sample, sequenced in a study of early T cells in non-severe SARS-CoV-2 infection. TCRdb fed the 5' RACE reads into MiXCR, producing one record per CDR3 protein. The data show tens of thousands of distinct CDR3 sequences, roughly 15% seen once. Sequenced input: whole blood. The receptor set was obtained from an adult who was a healthcare worker with PCR-confirmed SARS-CoV-2 infection or an uninfected control (not recorded which). CDR3s leave out the opening cysteine and the closing phenylalanine or tryptophan. Fields, in order: J gene, V gene, CDR3 protein.

TRBJ2-5	TRBV28	ASSPSGTIEKETQY
TRBJ2-7	TRBV5-5	ASSLGGSAEQY
TRBJ2-7	TRBV9	ASSAGTLSYEQY
TRBJ1-2	TRBV27	ASSIRTGTYGYT
TRBJ1-1	TRBV28	ASSFGQGRAF
TRBJ2-2	TRBV11-2	ASSAWSPGELF
TRBJ1-2	TRBV5-1	ASSSLAEDLYGYT
TRBJ2-7	TRBV29-1	SVSGADEQY
TRBJ1-4	TRBV6-2/TRBV6-3	ASSPTLTGEDEKLF
TRBJ1-5	TRBV20-1	SARLGQHNQPQH
TRBJ1-1	TRBV28	ASSLNPEAF
TRBJ2-7	TRBV4-3	ASSQGDRVNEQY
TRBJ1-6	TRBV7-3	ANSLSTGRNYNSPLH
TRBJ2-6	TRBV12-3/TRBV12-4	ASSFYSGVRSGANVLT
TRBJ2-7	TRBV6-6	ASSYPQGKAGEQY
TRBJ1-1	TRBV5-4	ASSLALTGGRVNTEAF
TRBJ1-1	TRBV12-3/TRBV12-4	ASSFAGVTEAF
TRBJ2-7	TRBV18	ASSPQGTGPYEQY
TRBJ2-2	TRBV10-3	AISESGGELF
TRBJ2-6	TRBV19	ASSIGAGANVLT
TRBJ2-1	TRBV29-1	SVEPRDVQQF
TRBJ1-1	TRBV5-4	ASSLGQGGNTEAF
TRBJ2-7	TRBV29-1	SGGQGFYEQY
TRBJ2-3	TRBV5-4	ASSSGNSVTDTQY
TRBJ2-7	TRBV11-2	ASSLAPSGGSYEQY
TRBJ2-7	TRBV7-2	ASSLIPGTYEQY
TRBJ1-5	TRBV6-6	ASSYSARGWSNQPQH
TRBJ1-4	TRBV20-1	SAINMRGRFNEKLF
TRBJ2-3	TRBV29-1	SVAGTASTDTQY
TRBJ2-5	TRBV28	ASSFNDQETQY
TRBJ1-5	TRBV6-1	ASSGPLPAGLGNQPQH
TRBJ1-1	TRBV20-1	SVEGGTEAF
TRBJ1-1	TRBV12-5	ASGQGTEAF
TRBJ2-1	TRBV19	ASSGVIAGSNEQF
TRBJ2-7	TRBV28	AITTGSYEQY
TRBJ1-6	TRBV7-2	ASSLDWDRRFHYNSPLH